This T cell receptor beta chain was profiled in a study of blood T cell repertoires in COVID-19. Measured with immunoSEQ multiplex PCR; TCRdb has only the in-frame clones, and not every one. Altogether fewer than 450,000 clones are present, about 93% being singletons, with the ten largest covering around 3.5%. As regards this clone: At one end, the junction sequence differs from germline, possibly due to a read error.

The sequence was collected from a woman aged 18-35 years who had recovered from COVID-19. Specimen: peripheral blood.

CDR3 sequence: CASNQLADDSNQPQHF. DNA for the CDR3: TGTGCCAGCAACCAACTGGCAGATGATAGCAATCAGCCCCAGCATTTT. This rearrangement joins TRBV3-1 (or the pseudogene TRBV3-2) to TRBJ1-5; no clear D. CDR1 and CDR2 from the germline V gene are LGHDT and YNNKEL (reference sequence). The CDR3 has 16 amino acids.